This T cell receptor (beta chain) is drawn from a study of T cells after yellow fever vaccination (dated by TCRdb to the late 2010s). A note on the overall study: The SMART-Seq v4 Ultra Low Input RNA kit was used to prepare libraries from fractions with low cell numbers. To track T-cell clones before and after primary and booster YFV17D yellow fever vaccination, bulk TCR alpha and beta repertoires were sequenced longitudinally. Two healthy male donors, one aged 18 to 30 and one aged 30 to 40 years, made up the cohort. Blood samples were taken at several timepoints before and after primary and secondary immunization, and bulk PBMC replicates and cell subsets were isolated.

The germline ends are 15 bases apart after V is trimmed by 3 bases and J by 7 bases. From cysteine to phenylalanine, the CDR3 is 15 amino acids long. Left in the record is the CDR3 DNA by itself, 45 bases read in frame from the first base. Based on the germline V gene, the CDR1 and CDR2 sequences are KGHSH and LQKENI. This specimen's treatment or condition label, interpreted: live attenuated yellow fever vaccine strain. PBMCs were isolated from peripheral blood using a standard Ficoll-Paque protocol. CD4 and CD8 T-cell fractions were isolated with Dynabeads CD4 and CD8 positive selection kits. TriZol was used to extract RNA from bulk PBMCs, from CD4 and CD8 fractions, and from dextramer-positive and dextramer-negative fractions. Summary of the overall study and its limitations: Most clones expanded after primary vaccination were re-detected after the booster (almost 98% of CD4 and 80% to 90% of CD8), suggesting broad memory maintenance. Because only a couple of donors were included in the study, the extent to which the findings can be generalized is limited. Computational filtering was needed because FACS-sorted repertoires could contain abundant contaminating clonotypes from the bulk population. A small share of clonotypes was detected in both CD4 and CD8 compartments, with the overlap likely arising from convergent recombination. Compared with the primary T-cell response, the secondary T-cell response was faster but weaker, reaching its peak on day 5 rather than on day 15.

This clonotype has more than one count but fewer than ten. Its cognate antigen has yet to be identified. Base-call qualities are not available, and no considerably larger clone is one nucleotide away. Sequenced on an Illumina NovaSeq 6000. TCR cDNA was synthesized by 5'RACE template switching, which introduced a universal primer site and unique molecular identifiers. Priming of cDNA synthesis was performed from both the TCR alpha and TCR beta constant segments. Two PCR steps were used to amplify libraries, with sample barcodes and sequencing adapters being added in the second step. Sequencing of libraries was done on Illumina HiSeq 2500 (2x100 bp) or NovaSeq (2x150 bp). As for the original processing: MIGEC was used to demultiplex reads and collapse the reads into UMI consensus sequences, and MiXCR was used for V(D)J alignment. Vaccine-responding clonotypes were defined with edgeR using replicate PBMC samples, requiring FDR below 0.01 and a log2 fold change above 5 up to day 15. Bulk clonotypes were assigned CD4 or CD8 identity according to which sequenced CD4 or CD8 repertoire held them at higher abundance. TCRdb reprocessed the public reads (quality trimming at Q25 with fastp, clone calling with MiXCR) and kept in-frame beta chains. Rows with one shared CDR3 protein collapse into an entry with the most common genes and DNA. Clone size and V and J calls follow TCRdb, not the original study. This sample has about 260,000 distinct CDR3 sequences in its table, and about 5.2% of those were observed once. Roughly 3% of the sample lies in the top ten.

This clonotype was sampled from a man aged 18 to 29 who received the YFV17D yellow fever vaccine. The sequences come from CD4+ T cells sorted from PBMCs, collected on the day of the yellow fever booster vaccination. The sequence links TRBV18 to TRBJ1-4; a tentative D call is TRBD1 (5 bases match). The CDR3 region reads CASSPNLGGGEKLFF. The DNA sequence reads TGTGCCAGCTCACCGAACCTGGGGGGTGGTGAAAAACTGTTTTTT.